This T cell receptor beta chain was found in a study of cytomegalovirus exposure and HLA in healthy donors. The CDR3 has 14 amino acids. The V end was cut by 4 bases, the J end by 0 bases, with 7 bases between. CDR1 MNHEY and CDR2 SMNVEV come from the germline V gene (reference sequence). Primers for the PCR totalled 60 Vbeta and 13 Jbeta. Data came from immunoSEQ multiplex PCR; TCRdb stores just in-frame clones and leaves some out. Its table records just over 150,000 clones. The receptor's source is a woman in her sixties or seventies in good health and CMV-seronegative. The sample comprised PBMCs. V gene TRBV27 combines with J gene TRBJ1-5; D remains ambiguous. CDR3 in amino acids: CASSWRGSNQPQHF. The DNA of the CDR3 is TGTGCCAGCAGTTGGCGGGGTAGCAATCAGCCCCAGCATTTT.